This TCR beta chain was recorded in a study of blood T cell repertoires in COVID-19. Produced via immunoSEQ multiplex PCR; TCRdb's table is partial and in-frame only. Of 36,000 or so clones listed, 75% to 95% are singletons. The CDR3 length is 14 residues. Trimming at V came to 3 bases and at J to 9 bases, leaving 7 bases not matched to a gene. CDR1 MRHNA and CDR2 SNTAGT come from the germline V gene. The chain joins TRBV6-4 to TRBJ2-1; 8 bases line up with TRBD2. Sequencing was carried out using peripheral blood. This TCR was sampled from a human donor in a cohort sampled during active COVID-19. This chain's CDR3 is CASSEEAGVGEQFF. The CDR3 nucleotides are TGTGCCAGCAGTGAAGAAGCGGGAGTTGGTGAGCAGTTCTTC.